This T cell receptor beta chain was recovered during a study of T cell changes during pregnancy in multiple sclerosis. Trimming took 5 bases from V and 6 from J, leaving 26 bases between them. Germline V gene lookup returns CDR1 SGHNT and CDR2 YENEEA. This CDR3 region has 18 residues. Profiled with immunoSEQ multiplex PCR; TCRdb holds only in-frame clones, not every one. The sample comprises 40,000 to 45,000 clones, roughly 89% of which are singletons, and roughly 1.3% rests with the top ten. Sequenced material: CD4+ T cells from peripheral blood mononuclear cells, taken in the first trimester of pregnancy. The origin of this receptor is a female donor with multiple sclerosis, enrolled in a pregnancy study. The gene calls are TRBV11-3 and TRBJ1-5; D may be TRBD1 (5 bases). The CDR3 DNA sequence: TGTGCCAGCAGCCGACCGTACTGGCACAGGATAGTTTCTCAGCCCCAGCATTTT. Its protein product is CASSRPYWHRIVSQPQHF.